This T cell receptor beta chain was identified in a study of T cell repertoires in cytomegalovirus infection. The overall study: Through public TCR beta signatures, both CMV infection and matching HLA type were indicated.

Findings of the study overall: Summed frequency of public TCR beta families distinguished CMV carriers with the relevant HLA. It was HLA-C-restricted CMV-specific TCR beta clonotypes that dominated the response ex vivo.

Germline V lookup: CDR1 MNHGY, CDR2 SAAAGT. This CDR3 has 13 amino acids. V was shortened by 5 bases and J by 6 bases, with 11 bases between the two germline ends. TCRdb redid the calling of the reads with MiXCR, one entry per CDR3 protein. The table has around 740,000 distinct CDR3 sequences, less than 40% seen once. Details on this clonotype: Its target is not known.

The rearrangement joins TRBV6-8 to TRBJ2-1, with D maybe TRBD1 (5 bases). The TCR was taken from a human donor in good health (CMV status not recorded). Some clones in this sample may be carry-over from other donors' samples. Input material: PBMCs. This CDR3 reads CASSKGRFNEQFF. In nucleotides, the CDR3 is TGTGCCAGCAGTAAGGGGCGGTTCAATGAGCAGTTCTTC.